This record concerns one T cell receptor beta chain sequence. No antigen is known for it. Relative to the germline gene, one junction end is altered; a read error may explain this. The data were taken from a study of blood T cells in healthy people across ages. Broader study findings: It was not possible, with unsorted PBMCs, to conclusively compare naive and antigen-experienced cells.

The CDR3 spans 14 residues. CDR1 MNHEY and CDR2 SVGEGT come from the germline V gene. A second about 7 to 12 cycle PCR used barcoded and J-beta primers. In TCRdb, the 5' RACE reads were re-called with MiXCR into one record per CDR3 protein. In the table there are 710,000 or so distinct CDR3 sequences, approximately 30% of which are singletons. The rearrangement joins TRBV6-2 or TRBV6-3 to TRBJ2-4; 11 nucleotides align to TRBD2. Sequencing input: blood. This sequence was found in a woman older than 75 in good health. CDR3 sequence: CASRMVAGGDIRYF. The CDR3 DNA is TGTGCCAGCAGGATGGTAGCGGGAGGGGACATTCGGTACTTC.